The sequence of this T cell receptor beta chain was determined in a study of control samples from healthy donors and cancer patients. The CDR3 has 15 amino acids. V shed 5 bases and J 3 bases; nucleotides not matched to a gene: 8. The germline gives CDR1 SEHNR, CDR2 FQNEAQ (reference sequence). Clones were sequenced by immunoSEQ multiplex PCR, and TCRdb holds only the in-frame ones, with some missing. There are 90,000 to 150,000 clones in the sample; approximately 89% occur only once, and roughly 3.2% lies in the top ten. The source is a man between 40 and 49 years old in good health. The sample comprised blood. J is TRBJ2-3 and V is TRBV7-9; 7 bases agree with TRBD1. In nucleotides, the CDR3 is TGTGCCAGCAGCCCTCGACAGGGTGGGACAGATACGCAGTATTTT. This encodes CASSPRQGGTDTQYF.